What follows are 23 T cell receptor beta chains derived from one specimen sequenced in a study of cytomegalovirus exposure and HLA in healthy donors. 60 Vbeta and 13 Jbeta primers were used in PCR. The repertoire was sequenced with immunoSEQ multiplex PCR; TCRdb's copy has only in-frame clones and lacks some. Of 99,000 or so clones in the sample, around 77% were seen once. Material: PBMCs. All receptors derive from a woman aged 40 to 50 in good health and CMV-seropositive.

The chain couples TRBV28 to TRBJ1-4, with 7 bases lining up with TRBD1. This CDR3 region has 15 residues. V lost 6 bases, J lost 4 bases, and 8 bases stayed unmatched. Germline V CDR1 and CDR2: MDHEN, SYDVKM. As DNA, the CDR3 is TGTGCCAGCAGCTCCGGGGGACAGATTAATGAAAAACTGTTTTTT. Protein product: CASSSGGQINEKLFF.

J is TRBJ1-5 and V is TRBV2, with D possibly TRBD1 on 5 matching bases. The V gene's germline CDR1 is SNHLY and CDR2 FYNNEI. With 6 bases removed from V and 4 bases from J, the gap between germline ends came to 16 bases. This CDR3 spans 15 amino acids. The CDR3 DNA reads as TGTGCCAGCAGCGCCGGACAAGCCGGTAATCAGCCCCAGCATTTT. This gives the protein CASSAGQAGNQPQHF.

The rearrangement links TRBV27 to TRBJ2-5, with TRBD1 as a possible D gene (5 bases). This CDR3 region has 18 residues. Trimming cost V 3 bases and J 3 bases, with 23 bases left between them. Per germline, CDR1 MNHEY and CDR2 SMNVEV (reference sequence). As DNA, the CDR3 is TGTGCCAGCAGTTTCGTGGGGCGCCGACAAGCGAAAGAAGAGACCCAGTACTTC. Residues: CASSFVGRRQAKEETQYF.

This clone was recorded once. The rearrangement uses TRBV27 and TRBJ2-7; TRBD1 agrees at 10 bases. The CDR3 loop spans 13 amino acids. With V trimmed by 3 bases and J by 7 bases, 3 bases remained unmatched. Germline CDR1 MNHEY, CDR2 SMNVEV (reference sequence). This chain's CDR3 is CASSFSGQGEQYF. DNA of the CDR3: TGTGCCAGCAGTTTTTCGGGACAGGGGGAGCAGTACTTC.

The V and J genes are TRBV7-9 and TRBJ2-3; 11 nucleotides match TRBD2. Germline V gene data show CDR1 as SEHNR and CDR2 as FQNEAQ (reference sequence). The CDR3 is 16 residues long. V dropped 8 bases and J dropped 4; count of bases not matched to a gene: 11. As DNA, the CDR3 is TGTGCCAGCGGCGATAGCGGGAGGGCCCGGGCAGATACGCAGTATTTT. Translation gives CASGDSGRARADTQYF. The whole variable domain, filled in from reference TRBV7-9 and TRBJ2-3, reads DTGVSQNPRHKITKRGQNVTFRCDPISEHNRLYWYRQTLGQGPEFLTYFQNEAQLEKSRLLSDRFSAERPKGSFSTLEIQRTEQGDSAMYLCASGDSGRARADTQYFGPGTRLTVL.

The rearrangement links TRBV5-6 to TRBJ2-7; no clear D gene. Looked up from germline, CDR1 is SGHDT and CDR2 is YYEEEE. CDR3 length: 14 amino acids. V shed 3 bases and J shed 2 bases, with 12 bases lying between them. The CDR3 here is CASSSGLPTYEQYF. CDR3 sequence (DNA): TGTGCCAGCAGCTCCGGTCTGCCCACCTACGAGCAGTACTTC.

Here the CDR3 reads CAISESTDEKLFF. The DNA of the CDR3 is TGTGCCATCAGTGAGTCGACTGATGAAAAACTGTTTTTT. The V call is TRBV10-3, the J call TRBJ1-4; D unresolved. Germline V gene data show CDR1 as ENHRY and CDR2 as SYGVKD. V was trimmed by 0 bases and J by 6 bases, leaving 5 bases between them. The CDR3 runs 13 residues.

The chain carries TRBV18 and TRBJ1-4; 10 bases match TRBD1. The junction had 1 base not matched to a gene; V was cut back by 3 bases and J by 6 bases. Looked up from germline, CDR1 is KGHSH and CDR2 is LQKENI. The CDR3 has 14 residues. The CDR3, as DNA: TGTGCCAGCTCACCGACAGGGGGCTATGAAAAACTGTTTTTT. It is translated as CASSPTGGYEKLFF. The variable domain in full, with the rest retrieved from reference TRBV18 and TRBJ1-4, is NAGVMQNPRHLVRRRGQEARLRCSPMKGHSHVYWYRQLPEEGLKFMVYLQKENIIDESGMPKERFSAEFPKEGPSILRIQQVVRGDSAAYFCASSPTGGYEKLFFGSGTQLSVL.

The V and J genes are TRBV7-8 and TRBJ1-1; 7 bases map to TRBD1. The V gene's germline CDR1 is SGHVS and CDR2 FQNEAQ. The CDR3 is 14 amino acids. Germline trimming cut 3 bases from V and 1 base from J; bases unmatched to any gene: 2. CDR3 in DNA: TGTGCCAGCAGCTTCAGGACAGGGAACACTGAAGCTTTCTTT. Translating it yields CASSFRTGNTEAFF.

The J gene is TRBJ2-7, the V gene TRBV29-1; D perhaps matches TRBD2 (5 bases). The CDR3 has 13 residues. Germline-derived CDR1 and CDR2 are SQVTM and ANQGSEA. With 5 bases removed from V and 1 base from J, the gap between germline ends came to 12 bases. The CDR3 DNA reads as TGCAGCGTTCATCTTGGACTGTCCTACGAGCAGTACTTC. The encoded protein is CSVHLGLSYEQYF.

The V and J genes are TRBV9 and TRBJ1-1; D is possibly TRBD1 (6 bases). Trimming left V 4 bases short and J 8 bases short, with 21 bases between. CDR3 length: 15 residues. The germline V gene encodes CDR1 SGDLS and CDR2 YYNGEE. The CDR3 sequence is CASSLTPGPGAEAFF. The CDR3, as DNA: TGTGCCAGCAGCTTAACTCCGGGACCAGGGGCGGAAGCTTTCTTT.

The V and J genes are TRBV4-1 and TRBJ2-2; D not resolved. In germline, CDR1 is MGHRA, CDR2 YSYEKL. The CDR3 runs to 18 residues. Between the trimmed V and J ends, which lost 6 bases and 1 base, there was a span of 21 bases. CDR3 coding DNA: TGCGCCAGCAGAGCAATTATAGCCCCCAACCGGAACACCGGGGAGCTGTTTTTT. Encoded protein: CASRAIIAPNRNTGELFF.

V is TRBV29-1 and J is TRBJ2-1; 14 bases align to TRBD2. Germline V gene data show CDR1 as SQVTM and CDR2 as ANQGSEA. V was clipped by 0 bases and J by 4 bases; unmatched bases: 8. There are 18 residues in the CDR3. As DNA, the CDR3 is TGCAGCGTTGAAGATCAAAGGACTAGCGGGAGGCAATACAATGAGCAGTTCTTC. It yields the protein CSVEDQRTSGRQYNEQFF.

The CDR3 here is CAISEVTSGGASKQFF. As DNA, the CDR3 is TGTGCCATCAGTGAGGTCACTAGCGGGGGGGCCTCCAAGCAGTTCTTC. The rearrangement joins TRBV10-3 to TRBJ2-1; 13 bases fit TRBD2. CDR1 ENHRY and CDR2 SYGVKD come from the germline V gene. The CDR3 is 16 amino acids. The trim removed 2 bases at V and 11 bases at J, leaving 9 bases unmatched.

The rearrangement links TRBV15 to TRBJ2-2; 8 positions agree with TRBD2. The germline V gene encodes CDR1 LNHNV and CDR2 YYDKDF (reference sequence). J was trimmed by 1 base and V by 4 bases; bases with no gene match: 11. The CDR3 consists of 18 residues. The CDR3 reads CATSKGILSGGNTGELFF. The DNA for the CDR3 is TGTGCCACCAGCAAAGGCATCCTCAGCGGGGGGAACACCGGGGAGCTGTTTTTT.

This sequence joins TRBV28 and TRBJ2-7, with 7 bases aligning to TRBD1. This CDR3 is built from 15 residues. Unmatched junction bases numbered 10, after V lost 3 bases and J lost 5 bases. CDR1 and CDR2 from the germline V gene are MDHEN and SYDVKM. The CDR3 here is CASSFLRTGVNEQYF. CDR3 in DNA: TGTGCCAGCAGTTTTTTGAGAACAGGGGTCAACGAGCAGTACTTC.

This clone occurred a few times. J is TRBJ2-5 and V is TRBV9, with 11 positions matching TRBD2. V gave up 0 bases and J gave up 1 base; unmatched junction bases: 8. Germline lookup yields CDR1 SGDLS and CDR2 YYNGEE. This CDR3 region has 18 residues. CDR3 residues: CASSVATLAGAGQETQYF. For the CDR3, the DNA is TGTGCCAGCAGCGTAGCTACACTAGCGGGGGCAGGCCAAGAGACCCAGTACTTC.

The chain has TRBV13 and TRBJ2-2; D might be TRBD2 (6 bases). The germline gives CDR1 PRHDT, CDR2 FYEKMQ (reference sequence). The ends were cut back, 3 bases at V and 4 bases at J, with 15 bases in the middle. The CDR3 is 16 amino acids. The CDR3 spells CASSFTSGRGTGELFF. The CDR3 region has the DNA TGTGCCAGCAGCTTCACCAGCGGGCGGGGCACCGGGGAGCTGTTTTTT.

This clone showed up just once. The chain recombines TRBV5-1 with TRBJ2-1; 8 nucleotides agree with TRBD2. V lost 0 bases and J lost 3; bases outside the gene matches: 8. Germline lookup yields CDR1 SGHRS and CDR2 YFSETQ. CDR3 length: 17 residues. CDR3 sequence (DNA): TGCGCCAGCAGCTTGGCCGTCGGGGGGGGACTCTACAATGAGCAGTTCTTC. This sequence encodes CASSLAVGGGLYNEQFF.

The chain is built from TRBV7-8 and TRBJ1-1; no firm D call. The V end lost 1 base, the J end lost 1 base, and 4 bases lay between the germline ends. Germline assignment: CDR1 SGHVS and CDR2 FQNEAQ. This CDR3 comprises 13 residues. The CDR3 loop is CASSLDRNTEAFF. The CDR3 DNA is TGTGCCAGCAGCTTAGACAGGAACACTGAAGCTTTCTTT.

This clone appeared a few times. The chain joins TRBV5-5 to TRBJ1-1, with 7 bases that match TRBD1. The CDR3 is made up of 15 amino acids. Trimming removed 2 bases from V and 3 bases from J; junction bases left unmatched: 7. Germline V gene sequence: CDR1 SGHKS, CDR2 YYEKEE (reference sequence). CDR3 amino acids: CASSLGQARDTEAFF. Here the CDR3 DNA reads TGTGCCAGCAGCTTAGGACAGGCGCGAGACACTGAAGCTTTCTTT.

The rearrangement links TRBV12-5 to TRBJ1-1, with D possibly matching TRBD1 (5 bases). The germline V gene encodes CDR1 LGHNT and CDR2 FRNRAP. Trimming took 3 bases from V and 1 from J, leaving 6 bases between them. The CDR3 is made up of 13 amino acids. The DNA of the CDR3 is TGTGCTAGTGGTTTTAGGGGGAACACTGAAGCTTTCTTT. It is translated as CASGFRGNTEAFF.

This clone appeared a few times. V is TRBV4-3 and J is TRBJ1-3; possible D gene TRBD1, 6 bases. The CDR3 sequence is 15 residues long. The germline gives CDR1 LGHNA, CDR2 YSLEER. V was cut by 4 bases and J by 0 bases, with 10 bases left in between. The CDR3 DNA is TGCGCCAGCAGCCCAGGGACATTCTCTGGAAACACCATATATTTT. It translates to CASSPGTFSGNTIYF.